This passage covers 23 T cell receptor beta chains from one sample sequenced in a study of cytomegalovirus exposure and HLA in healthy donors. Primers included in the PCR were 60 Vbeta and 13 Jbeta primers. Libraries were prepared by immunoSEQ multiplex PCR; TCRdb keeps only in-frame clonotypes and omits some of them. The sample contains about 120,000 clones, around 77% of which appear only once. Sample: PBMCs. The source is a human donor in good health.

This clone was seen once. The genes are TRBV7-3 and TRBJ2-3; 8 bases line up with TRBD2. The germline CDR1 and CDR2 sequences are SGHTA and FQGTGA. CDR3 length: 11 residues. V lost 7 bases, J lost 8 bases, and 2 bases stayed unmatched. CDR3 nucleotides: TGTGCCAGCACACTAGCGGTTACGCAGTATTTT. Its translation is CASTLAVTQYF.

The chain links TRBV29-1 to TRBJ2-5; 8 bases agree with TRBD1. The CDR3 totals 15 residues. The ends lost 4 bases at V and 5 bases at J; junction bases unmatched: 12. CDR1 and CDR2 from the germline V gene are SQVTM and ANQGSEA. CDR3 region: CSVGGQGAGWETQYF. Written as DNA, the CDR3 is TGCAGCGTTGGGGGGCAGGGGGCGGGTTGGGAGACCCAGTACTTC.

CDR3 residues: CASSLQGYEQYF. The CDR3 nucleotides read TGCGCCAGCAGCTTGCAGGGCTACGAGCAGTACTTC. V gene TRBV5-1 combines with J gene TRBJ2-7, with D maybe TRBD1 (5 bases). Germline loops: CDR1 SGHRS, CDR2 YFSETQ. V dropped 1 base and J dropped 3 bases, with 5 bases sitting between them. CDR3 length: 12 residues. Together with reference TRBV5-1 and TRBJ2-7, the CDR3 gives the full variable domain: KAGVTQTPRYLIKTRGQQVTLSCSPISGHRSVSWYQQTPGQGLQFLFEYFSETQRNKGNFPGRFSGRQFSNSRSEMNVSTLELGDSALYLCASSLQGYEQYFGPGTRLTVT.

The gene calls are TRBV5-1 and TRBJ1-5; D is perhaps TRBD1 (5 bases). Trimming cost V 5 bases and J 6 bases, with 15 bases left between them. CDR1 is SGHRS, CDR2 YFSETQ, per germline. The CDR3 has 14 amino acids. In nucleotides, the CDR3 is TGCGCCAGCAGTCCCGACGGGGGGGGTCAGCCCCAGCATTTT. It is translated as CASSPDGGGQPQHF.

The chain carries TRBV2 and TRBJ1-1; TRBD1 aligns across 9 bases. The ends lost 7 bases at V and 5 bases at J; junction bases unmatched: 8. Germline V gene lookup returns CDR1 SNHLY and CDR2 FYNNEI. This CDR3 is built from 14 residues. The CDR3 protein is CASTEQGARTEAFF. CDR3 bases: TGTGCCAGCACGGAACAGGGGGCAAGAACTGAAGCTTTCTTT. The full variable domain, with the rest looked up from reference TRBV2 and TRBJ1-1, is EPEVTQTPSHQVTQMGQEVILRCVPISNHLYFYWYRQILGQKVEFLVSFYNNEISEKSEIFDDQFSVERPDGSNFTLKIRSTKLEDSAMYFCASTEQGARTEAFFGQGTRLTVV.

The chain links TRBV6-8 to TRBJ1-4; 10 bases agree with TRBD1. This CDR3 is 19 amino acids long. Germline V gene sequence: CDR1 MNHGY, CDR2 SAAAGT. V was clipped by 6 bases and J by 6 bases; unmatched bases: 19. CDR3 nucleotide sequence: TGTGCCAGCAGCGTCCCGGGGACAGGGGTAGTCCCCAGTTATGAAAAACTGTTTTTT. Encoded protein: CASSVPGTGVVPSYEKLFF.

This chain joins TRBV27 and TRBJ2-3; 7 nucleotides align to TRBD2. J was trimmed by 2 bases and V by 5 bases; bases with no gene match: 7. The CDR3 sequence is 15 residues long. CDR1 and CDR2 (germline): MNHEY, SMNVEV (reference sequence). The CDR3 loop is CASSARTRYTDTQYF. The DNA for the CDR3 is TGTGCCAGCAGTGCCAGGACTAGGTACACAGATACGCAGTATTTT.

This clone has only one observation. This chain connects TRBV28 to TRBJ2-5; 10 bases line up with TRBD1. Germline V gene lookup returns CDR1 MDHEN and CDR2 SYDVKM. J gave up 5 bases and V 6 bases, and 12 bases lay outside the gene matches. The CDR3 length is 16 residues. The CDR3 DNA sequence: TGTGCCAGCAGGACCAACCGGGACAGGGGTTGGGAGACCCAGTACTTC. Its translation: CASRTNRDRGWETQYF.

The CDR3 bases are TGTGCCAGCAGCTTAATAACAGGGAGCACAGATACGCAGTATTTT. Its translation is CASSLITGSTDTQYF. The V and J genes are TRBV7-3 and TRBJ2-3; D is possibly TRBD1 (6 bases). The CDR3 runs to 15 residues. Germline CDR1 is SGHTA and CDR2 is FQGTGA. Deletions cut 1 base from V and 0 bases from J, with 8 bases between.

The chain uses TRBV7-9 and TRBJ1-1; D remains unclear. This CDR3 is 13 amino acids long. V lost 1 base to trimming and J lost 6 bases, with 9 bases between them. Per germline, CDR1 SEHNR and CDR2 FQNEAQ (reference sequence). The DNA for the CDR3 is TGTGCCAGCAGCTTAGACGGGGTCTCTGAAGCTTTCTTT. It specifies CASSLDGVSEAFF. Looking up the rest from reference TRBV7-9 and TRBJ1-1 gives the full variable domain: DTGVSQNPRHKITKRGQNVTFRCDPISEHNRLYWYRQTLGQGPEFLTYFQNEAQLEKSRLLSDRFSAERPKGSFSTLEIQRTEQGDSAMYLCASSLDGVSEAFFGQGTRLTVV.

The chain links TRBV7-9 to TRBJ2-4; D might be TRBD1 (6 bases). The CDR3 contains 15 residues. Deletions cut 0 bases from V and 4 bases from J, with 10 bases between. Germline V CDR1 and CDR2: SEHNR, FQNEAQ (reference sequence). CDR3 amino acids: CASSLAGRGKNIQYF. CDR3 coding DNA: TGTGCCAGCAGCTTAGCCGGCAGGGGAAAAAACATTCAGTACTTC.

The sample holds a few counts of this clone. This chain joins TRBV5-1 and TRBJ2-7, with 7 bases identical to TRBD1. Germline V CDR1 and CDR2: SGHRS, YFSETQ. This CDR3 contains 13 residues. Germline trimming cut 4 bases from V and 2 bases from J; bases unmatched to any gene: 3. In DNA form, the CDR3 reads TGCGCCAGCAGCCCGGGACAGACCTACGAGCAGTACTTC. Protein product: CASSPGQTYEQYF.

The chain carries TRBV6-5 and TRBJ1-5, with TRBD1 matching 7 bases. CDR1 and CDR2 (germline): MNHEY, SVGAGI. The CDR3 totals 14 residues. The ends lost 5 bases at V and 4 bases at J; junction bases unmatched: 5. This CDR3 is CASSLGQINQPQHF. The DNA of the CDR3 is TGTGCCAGCAGTCTGGGACAGATAAATCAGCCCCAGCATTTT.

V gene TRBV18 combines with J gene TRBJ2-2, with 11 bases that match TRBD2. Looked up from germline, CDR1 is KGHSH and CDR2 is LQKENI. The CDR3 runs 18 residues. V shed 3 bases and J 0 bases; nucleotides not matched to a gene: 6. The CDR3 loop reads CASSPPGLAGANTGELFF. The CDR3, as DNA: TGTGCCAGCTCACCCCCTGGACTAGCGGGTGCGAACACCGGGGAGCTGTTTTTT.

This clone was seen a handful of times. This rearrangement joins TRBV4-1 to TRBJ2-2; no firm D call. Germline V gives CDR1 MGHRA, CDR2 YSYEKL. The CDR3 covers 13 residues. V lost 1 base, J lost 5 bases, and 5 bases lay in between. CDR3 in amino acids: CASSQGLTGELFF. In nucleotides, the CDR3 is TGCGCCAGCAGCCAAGGCCTAACCGGGGAGCTGTTTTTT.

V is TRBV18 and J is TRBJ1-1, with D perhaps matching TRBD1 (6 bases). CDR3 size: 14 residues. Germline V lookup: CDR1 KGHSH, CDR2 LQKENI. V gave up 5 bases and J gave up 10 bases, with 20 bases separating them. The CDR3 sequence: CASSIAQGTVGAFF. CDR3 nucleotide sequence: TGTGCCAGCTCAATTGCTCAGGGGACGGTAGGAGCTTTCTTT.

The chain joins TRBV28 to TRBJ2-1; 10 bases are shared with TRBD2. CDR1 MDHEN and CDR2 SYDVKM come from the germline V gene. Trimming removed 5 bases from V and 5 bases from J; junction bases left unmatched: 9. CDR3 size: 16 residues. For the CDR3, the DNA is TGTGCCAGCAGTCCGCTAGCGGGAGTAGAGGACAATGAGCAGTTCTTC. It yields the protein CASSPLAGVEDNEQFF.

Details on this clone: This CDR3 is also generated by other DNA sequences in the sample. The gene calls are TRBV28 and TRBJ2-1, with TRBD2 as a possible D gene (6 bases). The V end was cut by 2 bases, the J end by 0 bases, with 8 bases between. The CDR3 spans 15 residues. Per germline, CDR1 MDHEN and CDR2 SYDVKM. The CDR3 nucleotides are TGTGCCAGCAGTTTAGCGGGGAGCTCCTACAATGAGCAGTTCTTC. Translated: CASSLAGSSYNEQFF.

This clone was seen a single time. This CDR3 is CASRPREGASYNEQFF. Written as DNA, the CDR3 is TGTGCCAGTAGACCTCGGGAGGGCGCCTCCTACAATGAGCAGTTCTTC. The V call is TRBV19, the J call TRBJ2-1, with 8 nucleotides matching TRBD2. J gave up 0 bases and V 6 bases, and 7 bases lay outside the gene matches. The CDR3 contains 16 residues. CDR1 and CDR2 (germline): LNHDA, SQIVND (reference sequence).

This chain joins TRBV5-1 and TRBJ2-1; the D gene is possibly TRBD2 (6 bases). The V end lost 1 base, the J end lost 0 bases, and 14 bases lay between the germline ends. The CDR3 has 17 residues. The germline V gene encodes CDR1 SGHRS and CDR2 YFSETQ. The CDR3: CASSLLGAGLSYNEQFF. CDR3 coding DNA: TGCGCCAGCAGCTTGCTTGGGGCGGGGCTCTCCTACAATGAGCAGTTCTTC.

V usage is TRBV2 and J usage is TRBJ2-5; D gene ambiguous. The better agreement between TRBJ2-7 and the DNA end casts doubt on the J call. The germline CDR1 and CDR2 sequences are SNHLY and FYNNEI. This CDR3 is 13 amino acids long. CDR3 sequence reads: CASSGIPSYEQYF. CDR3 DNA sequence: TGTGCCAGCAGTGGTATACCCTCCTACGAGCAGTACTTC.

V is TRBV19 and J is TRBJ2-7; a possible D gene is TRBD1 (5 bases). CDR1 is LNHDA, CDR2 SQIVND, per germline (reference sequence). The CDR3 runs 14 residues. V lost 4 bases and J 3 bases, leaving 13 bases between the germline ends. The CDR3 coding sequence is TGTGCCAGTAGTAGGGTCCCCAGGGTCTACGAGCAGTACTTC. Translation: CASSRVPRVYEQYF. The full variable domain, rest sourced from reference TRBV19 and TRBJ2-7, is DGGITQSPKYLFRKEGQNVTLSCEQNLNHDAMYWYRQDPGQGLRLIYYSQIVNDFQKGDIAEGYSVSREKKESFPLTVTSAQKNPTAFYLCASSRVPRVYEQYFGPGTRLTVT.

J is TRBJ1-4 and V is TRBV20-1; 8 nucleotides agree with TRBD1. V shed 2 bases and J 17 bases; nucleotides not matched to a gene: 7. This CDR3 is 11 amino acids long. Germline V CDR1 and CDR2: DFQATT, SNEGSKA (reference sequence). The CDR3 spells CSARKDREGFF. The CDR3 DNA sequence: TGCAGTGCTAGAAAGGACAGGGAGGGTTTTTTT.